These 21 T cell receptor beta chains were sequenced from one sample in a study of blood T cell repertoires in COVID-19. The table came from immunoSEQ multiplex PCR; TCRdb's copy has only in-frame clones and leaves some out. Of around 89,000 clones in the sample, more than 70% were seen once. Sequencing used peripheral blood. These receptors all come from a woman older than 75 with acute or convalescent COVID-19.

This rearrangement joins TRBV20-1 to TRBJ1-3; D uncertain. Germline CDR1 and CDR2: DFQATT and SNEGSKA (reference sequence). This CDR3 has 12 residues. V lost 3 bases and J 4 bases, leaving 7 bases between the germline ends. DNA of the CDR3: TGCAGTGCTAGTCCCGCGGGAAACACCATATATTTT. It encodes CSASPAGNTIYF.

V usage is TRBV20-1 and J usage is TRBJ1-2; D not certain. The CDR3 loop spans 11 amino acids. V lost 5 bases, J lost 1 base, and 5 bases lay in between. Germline V gene sequence: CDR1 DFQATT, CDR2 SNEGSKA (reference sequence). The CDR3 DNA sequence: TGCAGTGCTTGGCTTAACTATGGCTACACCTTC. Protein: CSAWLNYGYTF.

V is TRBV4-3 and J is TRBJ1-5; tentative D call: TRBD1 (5 bases). Deletions cut 0 bases from V and 3 bases from J, with 15 bases between. CDR1 and CDR2 (germline): LGHNA, YSLEER. This CDR3 has 17 amino acids. CDR3 residues: CASSQDYLDSPNQPQHF. CDR3 nucleotides: TGCGCCAGCAGCCAAGATTACCTTGACAGTCCCAATCAGCCCCAGCATTTT.

This sequence joins TRBV7-9 and TRBJ1-1; 8 bases map to TRBD1. This CDR3 comprises 15 residues. With 1 base clipped from V and 5 bases from J, the junction kept 6 bases outside the gene matches. The germline gives CDR1 SEHNR, CDR2 FQNEAQ (reference sequence). The CDR3, as DNA: TGTGCCAGCAGCTTAGGGTTTCAGGGGGCGACTGAAGCTTTCTTT. This encodes CASSLGFQGATEAFF. Complete variable domain (other parts from reference TRBV7-9 and TRBJ1-1): DTGVSQNPRHKITKRGQNVTFRCDPISEHNRLYWYRQTLGQGPEFLTYFQNEAQLEKSRLLSDRFSAERPKGSFSTLEIQRTEQGDSAMYLCASSLGFQGATEAFFGQGTRLTVV.

The table lists this clone with many counts. V is TRBV5-1 and J is TRBJ2-5, with D unclear. Trimming removed 4 bases from V and 4 bases from J, with 14 bases in between. Germline assignment: CDR1 SGHRS and CDR2 YFSETQ. This CDR3 is built from 14 residues. CDR3 sequence (DNA): TGCGCCAGCAGCCCTCCTTATAGCCCAGAGACCCAGTACTTC. Its protein product is CASSPPYSPETQYF.

The V gene is TRBV5-5, the J gene TRBJ2-1; 7 bases line up with TRBD1. Germline V gene lookup returns CDR1 SGHKS and CDR2 YYEKEE (reference sequence). The CDR3 is made up of 14 amino acids. V lost 4 bases to trimming and J lost 8 bases; unmatched junction nucleotides: 9. DNA of the CDR3: TGTGCCAGCAGCCCGTCGACAGGGTTCCATGAGCAGTTCTTC. This codes for CASSPSTGFHEQFF. Full variable domain (outside the CDR3, taken from reference TRBV5-5 and TRBJ2-1): DAGVTQSPTHLIKTRGQQVTLRCSPISGHKSVSWYQQVLGQGPQFIFQYYEKEERGRGNFPDRFSARQFPNYSSELNVNALLLGDSALYLCASSPSTGFHEQFFGPGTRLTVL.

J is TRBJ1-5 and V is TRBV5-1; D unclear. CDR3 length: 14 residues. The germline gives CDR1 SGHRS, CDR2 YFSETQ. V gave up 0 bases and J gave up 3 bases, with 7 bases separating them. The CDR3: CASSLGVNNQPQHF. The CDR3 coding sequence is TGCGCCAGCAGCTTGGGCGTAAACAATCAGCCCCAGCATTTT.

The CDR3 nucleotides are TGTGCCAGCAGTGAAGTTGCAGGGGCCCACGAGCAGTTCTTC. This translates into CASSEVAGAHEQFF. The V and J genes are TRBV6-1 and TRBJ2-1, with a weak D call TRBD1 (6 bases). The V end was cut by 1 base, the J end by 10 bases, with 14 bases between. The CDR3 has 14 amino acids. Germline V CDR1 and CDR2: MNHNS, SASEGT.

This clone has at least ten counts. The J gene is TRBJ2-7, the V gene TRBV2; D might be TRBD2 (5 bases). CDR1 and CDR2 from the germline V gene are SNHLY and FYNNEI. Trimming stripped 6 bases from V and 6 bases from J, with 12 bases between. CDR3 size: 12 residues. The CDR3 is CASSSEGGEQYF. The CDR3 DNA sequence: TGTGCCAGCAGCTCCGAGGGTGGCGAGCAGTACTTC.

V usage is TRBV28 and J usage is TRBJ1-1; weak D call: TRBD1 (6 bases). CDR1 MDHEN and CDR2 SYDVKM come from the germline V gene. CDR3 length: 15 amino acids. Trimming took off 6 bases at V and 5 bases at J, with 19 bases between the two ends. CDR3 amino acids: CASSPRGSGRTEAFF. The DNA for the CDR3 is TGTGCCAGCAGCCCCAGGGGCTCTGGAAGGACTGAAGCTTTCTTT.

In its sample, this clone was seen once. This rearrangement joins TRBV3-1 (or the pseudogene TRBV3-2) to TRBJ1-2; 8 positions match TRBD1. The junction had 19 bases not matched to a gene; V was cut back by 4 bases and J by 6 bases. CDR1 is LGHDT and CDR2 is YNNKEL in the germline V gene (reference sequence). The CDR3 loop spans 18 amino acids. The CDR3 DNA reads TGTGCCAGCAGCCGATATATTGGAGCCAGGACAGGGAGCCATGGCTACACCTTC. Its translation is CASSRYIGARTGSHGYTF.

This rearrangement joins TRBV7-9 to TRBJ2-3; 10 positions match TRBD1. V was pared by 3 bases and J by 4 bases, with 7 bases of the junction left unmatched. Germline V CDR1 and CDR2: SEHNR, FQNEAQ (reference sequence). The CDR3 contains 16 residues. This CDR3 reads CASSLGQGPYSDTQYF. DNA for the CDR3: TGTGCCAGCAGCTTGGGACAGGGGCCCTACTCAGATACGCAGTATTTT. The entire variable domain, with the rest obtained from reference TRBV7-9 and TRBJ2-3, is as follows: DTGVSQNPRHKITKRGQNVTFRCDPISEHNRLYWYRQTLGQGPEFLTYFQNEAQLEKSRLLSDRFSAERPKGSFSTLEIQRTEQGDSAMYLCASSLGQGPYSDTQYFGPGTRLTVL.

The chain carries TRBV7-8 and TRBJ1-2; the D is unclear. The germline V gene has CDR1 SGHVS and CDR2 FQNEAQ. The CDR3 runs 15 residues. V shed 4 bases and J shed 4 bases, with 16 bases lying between them. CDR3 sequence reads: CASSSLSGGIYGYTF. The CDR3 DNA follows: TGTGCCAGCAGCTCCCTCTCAGGAGGGATCTATGGCTACACCTTC. The full variable domain, with the rest looked up from reference TRBV7-8 and TRBJ1-2, is GAGVSQSPRYKVAKRGQDVALRCDPISGHVSLFWYQQALGQGPEFLTYFQNEAQLDKSGLPSDRFFAERPEGSVSTLKIQRTQQEDSAVYLCASSSLSGGIYGYTFGSGTRLTVV.

This chain connects TRBV6-6 to TRBJ1-1; 8 nucleotides match TRBD1. The germline gives CDR1 MNHNY, CDR2 SVGAGI (reference sequence). The CDR3 has 14 residues. After removal of 6 bases from V and 7 bases from J, the junction contained 10 bases not matched to a gene. The CDR3, as DNA: TGTGCCAGCAGCCCTCATCAGGGGGCAGGTGAAGCTTTCTTT. It yields the protein CASSPHQGAGEAFF.

The chain carries TRBV12-3 or TRBV12-4 and TRBJ1-2; D not certain. The CDR3 sequence is 13 residues long. V was trimmed by 3 bases and J by 4 bases, leaving 9 bases between them. This CDR3 reads CASSFLEGYGYTF. The CDR3 nucleotides read TGTGCCAGCAGTTTTCTAGAGGGCTATGGCTACACCTTC.

The gene calls are TRBV19 and TRBJ2-1; a weak D match, TRBD2 (6 bases). Germline loops: CDR1 LNHDA, CDR2 SQIVND (reference sequence). This CDR3 is built from 15 residues. V was cut by 5 bases and J by 4 bases, with 15 bases left in between. The CDR3 loop reads CASSLLNSGYNEQFF. CDR3 DNA: TGTGCCAGTAGTCTCCTAAATAGCGGTTACAATGAGCAGTTCTTC.

This chain links TRBV29-1 with TRBJ2-5; 7 bases map to TRBD2. Germline CDR1 SQVTM, CDR2 ANQGSEA. V lost 6 bases to trimming and J lost 5 bases; unmatched junction nucleotides: 6. The CDR3 has 12 residues. The CDR3 DNA is TGCAGCGTACGTGGGAGGGTGGAGACCCAGTACTTC. Its translation is CSVRGRVETQYF.

V gene TRBV4-2 combines with J gene TRBJ2-3; TRBD2 matches at 10 bases. This CDR3 has 18 residues. The germline gives CDR1 LGHNA, CDR2 YNFKEQ. V lost 0 bases, J lost 4 bases, and 10 bases stayed unmatched. The CDR3 nucleotides are TGTGCCAGCAGCCAAGAAGGAGCGGGGGGGCCTATCCCAGATACGCAGTATTTT. Its protein is CASSQEGAGGPIPDTQYF.

This chain's CDR3 is CASSTQGYGYTF. CDR3 nucleotide sequence: TGCGCCAGCAGCACCCAGGGTTATGGCTACACCTTC. The V and J genes are TRBV5-1 and TRBJ1-2; D may be TRBD1 (5 bases). V lost 4 bases and J lost 5, with 9 bases in between. The CDR3 sequence is 12 residues long. The germline V gene encodes CDR1 SGHRS and CDR2 YFSETQ.

This clone was counted a single time. The V call is TRBV29-1, the J call TRBJ2-7, with D possibly being TRBD2 (6 bases). The CDR3 length is 15 residues. Per germline, CDR1 SQVTM and CDR2 ANQGSEA. Trimming removed 0 bases from V and 0 bases from J, with 12 bases in between. DNA for the CDR3: TGCAGCGTTGAAGACCGCGGGACTCACTCCTACGAGCAGTACTTC. Encoded protein: CSVEDRGTHSYEQYF.

In this sample, this clone turned up many times. J is TRBJ2-7 and V is TRBV5-6; tentative D call: TRBD1 (6 bases). V dropped 3 bases and J dropped 4 bases, with 17 bases sitting between them. The CDR3 covers 15 residues. Germline assignment: CDR1 SGHDT and CDR2 YYEEEE. The CDR3 nucleotides are TGTGCCAGCAGCTCTCTTTACCAGGGGTCATACGAGCAGTACTTC. As protein: CASSSLYQGSYEQYF.